One sample yielded the 2 T cell receptor beta chains listed below, sequenced in a study of blood T cell repertoires in COVID-19. Assay used: immunoSEQ multiplex PCR; TCRdb lists only in-frame clones, some missing. The sample has some 270,000 clones; 85% to 90% are singletons. Sequencing input: peripheral blood. Receptors were obtained from a woman aged 60-70 years with COVID-19, enrolled during active disease.

In DNA, the CDR3 is TGTGCCAGCAGCCAAGAAAGGGGGATGACCGGGGAGCTGTTTTTT. Amino acid sequence: CASSQERGMTGELFF. This sequence joins TRBV3-1 (or the pseudogene TRBV3-2) and TRBJ2-2, with D possibly being TRBD1 (6 bases). CDR1 and CDR2 from the germline V gene are LGHDT and YNNKEL (reference sequence). V was pared by 0 bases and J by 5 bases, with 10 bases between. The CDR3 has 15 amino acids.

This clone was counted once. The V call is TRBV5-1, the J call TRBJ1-2; D perhaps matches TRBD1 (6 bases). This CDR3 has 15 amino acids. Germline-derived CDR1 and CDR2 are SGHRS and YFSETQ. Trimming removed 4 bases at V and 4 bases at J, with 17 bases between. CDR3 in amino acids: CASSLAAGTTYGYTF. The CDR3 nucleotides read TGCGCCAGCAGCCTAGCCGCCGGGACAACCTATGGCTACACCTTC. The entire variable domain, with the rest obtained from reference TRBV5-1 and TRBJ1-2, is as follows: KAGVTQTPRYLIKTRGQQVTLSCSPISGHRSVSWYQQTPGQGLQFLFEYFSETQRNKGNFPGRFSGRQFSNSRSEMNVSTLELGDSALYLCASSLAAGTTYGYTFGSGTRLTVV.